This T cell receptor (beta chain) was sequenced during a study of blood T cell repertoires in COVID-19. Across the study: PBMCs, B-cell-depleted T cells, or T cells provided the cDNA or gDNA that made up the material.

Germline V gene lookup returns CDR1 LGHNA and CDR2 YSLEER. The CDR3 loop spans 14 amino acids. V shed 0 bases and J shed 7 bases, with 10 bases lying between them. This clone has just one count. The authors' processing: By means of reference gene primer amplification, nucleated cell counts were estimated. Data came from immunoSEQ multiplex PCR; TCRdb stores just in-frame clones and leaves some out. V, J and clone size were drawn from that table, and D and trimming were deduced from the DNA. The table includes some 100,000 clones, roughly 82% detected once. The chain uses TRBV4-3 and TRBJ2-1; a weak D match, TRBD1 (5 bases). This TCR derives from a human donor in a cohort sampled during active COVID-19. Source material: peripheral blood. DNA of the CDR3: TGCGCCAGCAGCCAAGATACAGGCAGAAATGAGCAGTTCTTC. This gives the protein CASSQDTGRNEQFF.